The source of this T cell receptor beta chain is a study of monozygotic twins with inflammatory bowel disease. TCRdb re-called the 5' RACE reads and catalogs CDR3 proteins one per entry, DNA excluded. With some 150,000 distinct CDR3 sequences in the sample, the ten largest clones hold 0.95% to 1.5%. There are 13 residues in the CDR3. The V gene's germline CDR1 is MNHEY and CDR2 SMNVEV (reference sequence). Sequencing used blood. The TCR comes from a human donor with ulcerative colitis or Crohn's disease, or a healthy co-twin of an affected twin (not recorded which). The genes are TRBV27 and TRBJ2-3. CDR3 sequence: CASSVFNSDTQYF.